One sample yielded the 2 T cell receptor beta chains listed below, sequenced in a study of blood T cell repertoires in COVID-19 (dated by TCRdb to 2019 to 2021). The library was obtained by the immunoSEQ multiplex PCR assay. TCRdb took over this immuneACCESS table, retaining in-frame rearrangements with V and J assigned. Such tables are incomplete; in checked studies, under half of the missing clones stem from an unresolved V gene, and the remainder is unexplained. This sample holds about 190,000 clones; about 83% were observed only once. The biggest ten clones account for 5.1% of the sample. Sequencing was performed on peripheral blood. These receptors were taken from a woman aged 70-85 years with active or convalescent COVID-19.

This chain uses TRBV29-1 with TRBJ2-7; D may be TRBD1 (5 bases). V gave up 7 bases and J gave up 4 bases, with 14 bases separating them. The length of the CDR3 is 12 residues. The V gene's germline CDR1 is SQVTM and CDR2 ANQGSEA. CDR3 coding DNA: TGCAGCGCAACGACAGTCCATTACGAGCAGTACTTC. As protein: CSATTVHYEQYF.

The chain carries TRBV15 and TRBJ1-2; D is ambiguous. The CDR3 is 16 amino acids. Looked up from germline, CDR1 is LNHNV and CDR2 is YYDKDF (reference sequence). Deletions cut 1 base from V and 3 bases from J, with 15 bases between. The CDR3 DNA sequence: TGTGCCACCAGCAGAGCGAAATGGGCCCTGGACTATGGCTACACCTTC. This gives the protein CATSRAKWALDYGYTF.